The T cell receptor beta chain described here comes from a study of blood T cells in healthy people across ages. Healthy Caucasians from Russia aged roughly 6 to 95 served as donors. In its sample, this clonotype was seen a few times. Its cognate antigen is unknown. Study conclusions and caveats: Researchers report that TCR beta diversity correlated strongly with naive T cell percentage.

A second PCR, run for about 6 to 12 cycles, used a sample-barcoded 5' primer plus a J-beta primer mix. Each cDNA was tagged by a template-switch adaptor containing 12 random nucleotides. CDR3-containing paired-end reads numbered at least 2.5 million in each sample. TCRdb fed the 5' RACE reads into MiXCR, producing one record per CDR3 protein. The sample consists of approximately 800,000 distinct CDR3 sequences, nearly 60% of them appearing once. Sequenced: blood. The clonotype was recovered from a man aged 25 to 45 in good health.

CDR3: CASSGGLAGGMKTQYF. The CDR3 DNA sequence: TGTGCCAGCAGCGGCGGACTAGCCGGAGGAATGAAGACCCAGTACTTC. The chain links TRBV5-6 to TRBJ2-5; 8 bases are shared with TRBD2. Germline CDR1 reads SGHDT; CDR2 reads YYEEEE. This CDR3 has 16 amino acids. Trimming cost V 4 bases and J 6 bases; bases outside gene matches: 14.